Listed below are T cell receptor beta chains from one sample, sequenced in a study of blood T cell repertoires in COVID-19. Clones were sequenced by immunoSEQ multiplex PCR, and TCRdb holds only the in-frame ones, with some missing. In the table there are about 73,000 clones, around 80% of which are singletons. Material for sequencing was peripheral blood. The receptors stem from a man aged 50-59 years with active COVID-19. The CDR3 runs from the conserved cysteine through the conserved F or W. D genes are given only for firm matches.

CASSALSGAGETQYF | TRBV9 | TRBD2
CASRETSGLRDTQYF | TRBV2 | TRBD2
CASSPRGRGLNQETQYF | TRBV27 | .
CASSLGGPGVHNEQFF | TRBV5-1 | .
CASSSDWNEKLFF | TRBV18 | .
CASAILRPFTGELFF | TRBV2 | .
CASSEVAGSTDTQYF | TRBV6-4 | TRBD2
CASRMGQGVGYTF | TRBV6-5 | TRBD1
CASSYSRDSSGNTIYF | TRBV6-6 | TRBD1
CASSLDRSNQPQHF | TRBV7-8 | .
CASSLKPSGNYEQYF | TRBV27 | TRBD2
CASSFLGGEVGYNEQFF | TRBV5-6 | TRBD1
CASSPDRVPNNEQFF | TRBV19 | TRBD1
CASSLGRGGETQYF | TRBV7-2 | .
CASISNPGMSTGELFF | TRBV19 | .
CASSFTGGGDTQYF | TRBV3-1/TRBV3-2 | .
CASSTGLKKLFF | TRBV19 | .
CASSQDKGRLAVGVPDTQYF | TRBV3-1/TRBV3-2 | TRBD2
CASIGGGRNTQYF | TRBV28 | .
CASGPKGQRNTEAFF | TRBV12-5 | .
CASSIAGGYEQYF | TRBV19 | TRBD2
CASSLEAFQETQYF | TRBV5-1 | .
CASIRDRATDTQYF | TRBV5-1 | TRBD1
CASSWAGGEQYF | TRBV14 | .
CASSSLKGRQGASYEQYF | TRBV7-6 | TRBD1
CAWGRGRETQYF | TRBV30 | TRBD1
CASSYEVGDIGGELFF | TRBV5-1 | .
CATAAGQGGSTDTQYF | TRBV24-1 | TRBD1
CASSLAVLATKDDEQFF | TRBV7-9 | .
CASSPKAGGLNTEAFF | TRBV7-3 | .
CATSRRLATEGEQFF | TRBV15 | TRBD2
CAISDGVGNTIYF | TRBV10-3 | .
CASRTGIMNEQFF | TRBV6-5 | TRBD1
CASSLQGTAYNEQFF | TRBV5-6 | TRBD1
CASSISGNNEQYF | TRBV19 | .
CATSDPSRPYEQYF | TRBV24-1 | .
CASSVGGLAGRADTQYF | TRBV9 | TRBD2
CSVDKGAGNTIYF | TRBV29-1 | .
CSASGLAYGELFF | TRBV20-1 | .
CASSSLGKQGAYSGANVLTF | TRBV6-2/TRBV6-3 | .
CASSGQGRGNEKLFF | TRBV2 | TRBD1
CASSLGGGLAGGPNTGELFF | TRBV5-4 | TRBD2
CASSEAGAYTDTQYF | TRBV6-1 | .
CAISGGRGHDEQYF | TRBV10-3 | TRBD1
CASSPIIYGYTF | TRBV28 | .
CASQVHTYEQYF | TRBV19 | .
CASTPRLTGGYNYGYTF | TRBV19 | TRBD1
CASSWDSHTDTQYF | TRBV6-5 | .
CSVARGSYEQYF | TRBV29-1 | TRBD1
CASSQEEANTEAFF | TRBV3-1/TRBV3-2 | .
CASSLENYEQYF | TRBV5-1 | .
CASSTGGNEQFF | TRBV18 | TRBD2
CASTPPGVNEQFF | TRBV9 | .
CASGQGLNSRETQYF | TRBV19 | TRBD1